A single sample is the source of the 15 T cell receptor beta chains below, sequenced in a study of shared clonotypes between healthy human individuals. Clones were read by immunoSEQ multiplex PCR, and TCRdb kept only the in-frame ones, dropping some. Among more than 2 million clones listed, around 95% were seen once. Sequencing was done on a sample of naive CD4+ T cells sorted from blood. Subset indicated: CD45RA+ positively selected. The source is a man between 18 and 29 years old in good health.

The gene calls are TRBV4-3 and TRBJ2-3; possible D gene TRBD1, 5 bases. V gave up 1 base and J gave up 0 bases, with 8 bases separating them. The CDR3 runs to 15 residues. CDR1 is LGHNA and CDR2 is YSLEER in the germline V gene. CDR3 in amino acids: CASSQGQRSTDTQYF. CDR3 bases: TGCGCCAGCAGCCAAGGACAGAGAAGCACAGATACGCAGTATTTT.

The chain uses TRBV30 and TRBJ2-2, with 7 bases fitting TRBD1. The CDR3 contains 14 residues. Germline V gene lookup returns CDR1 GTSNPN and CDR2 SVGIG (reference sequence). Trimming removed 8 bases from V and 2 bases from J; junction bases left unmatched: 8. CDR3 residues: CATDRADNTGELFF. The CDR3 DNA reads TGTGCCACTGACAGGGCGGATAACACCGGGGAGCTGTTTTTT.

The V gene is TRBV29-1, the J gene TRBJ2-3; no firm D call. Trimming shortened V by 7 bases and J by 4 bases, and 9 bases separated the two germline ends. The CDR3 totals 11 residues. Germline V gene data show CDR1 as SQVTM and CDR2 as ANQGSEA. The CDR3 protein is CSANRPDTQYF. The CDR3, as DNA: TGCAGCGCCAATCGGCCAGATACGCAGTATTTT.

The CDR3 sequence: CASSDGQGMNTEAFF. The CDR3 DNA sequence: TGTGCCAGCAGTGATGGACAGGGAATGAACACTGAAGCTTTCTTT. The J gene is TRBJ1-1, the V gene TRBV25-1, with 8 nucleotides matching TRBD1. Germline-derived CDR1 and CDR2 are MGHDK and SYGVNS. The CDR3 has 15 amino acids. V trimming: 3 bases; J trimming: 0 bases; junction bases outside the gene matches: 3.

This clone was seen a handful of times. This same CDR3 is encoded by further DNA sequences in the sample. The chain's CDR3 is CASSPTSGSYNEQFF. DNA for the CDR3: TGCGCCAGCAGCCCCACTAGCGGCTCCTACAATGAGCAGTTCTTC. V usage is TRBV5-1 and J usage is TRBJ2-1; 8 bases are a match to TRBD2. The germline CDR1 and CDR2 sequences are SGHRS and YFSETQ. The V gene end was trimmed by 4 bases and the J gene end by 0 bases; junction bases not matched to a gene: 3. This CDR3 is built from 15 residues.

This chain connects TRBV11-2 to TRBJ2-2, with D perhaps matching TRBD2 (5 bases). Germline lookup yields CDR1 SGHAT and CDR2 FQNNGV. V lost 3 bases, J lost 3 bases, and 8 bases lay in between. The length of the CDR3 is 14 residues. CDR3 nucleotides: TGTGCCAGCAGCTTCGGAGGTTACACCGGGGAGCTGTTTTTT. It is translated as CASSFGGYTGELFF. Combining the CDR3 with reference TRBV11-2 and TRBJ2-2 gives the whole variable domain EAGVAQSPRYKIIEKRQSVAFWCNPISGHATLYWYQQILGQGPKLLIQFQNNGVVDDSQLPKDRFSAERLKGVDSTLKIQPAKLEDSAVYLCASSFGGYTGELFFGEGSRLTVL.

The chain combines TRBV27 with TRBJ1-6, with 10 bases fitting TRBD1. Germline assignment: CDR1 MNHEY and CDR2 SMNVEV (reference sequence). With V trimmed by 8 bases and J by 1 base, 14 bases remained unmatched. The CDR3 consists of 19 residues. The CDR3 DNA follows: TGTGCCAGCGGCGTAATAGGACAGGGGGTTCAGTCCTATAATTCACCCCTCCACTTT. It encodes CASGVIGQGVQSYNSPLHF.

The rearrangement joins TRBV4-1 to TRBJ2-5; D is unresolved. The germline CDR1 and CDR2 sequences are MGHRA and YSYEKL. V shed 6 bases and J shed 4 bases, with 6 bases lying between them. The CDR3 runs to 11 residues. The CDR3 loop is CASRGIETQYF. The CDR3 bases are TGCGCCAGCAGGGGCATAGAGACCCAGTACTTC.

Comments on this clone: The junction does not match germline at one end; this may be a read error. This chain connects TRBV7-7 to TRBJ1-3; the D is unclear. This CDR3 has 15 amino acids. The germline V gene has CDR1 SSHAT and CDR2 FNYEAQ (reference sequence). The CDR3 region is CASSQDGNSGNTIYF. In nucleotides, the CDR3 is TGTGCTAGCAGCCAGGACGGCAACTCTGGAAACACCATATATTTT. Supplemented by reference TRBV7-7 and TRBJ1-3, the full variable domain reads GAGVSQSPRYKVTKRGQDVTLRCDPISSHATLYWYQQALGQGPEFLTYFNYEAQPDKSGLPSDRFSAERPEGSISTLTIQRTEQRDSAMYRCASSQDGNSGNTIYFGEGSWLTVV.

CDR3 protein: CASSLARQDSPLHF. The CDR3 nucleotides are TGCGCCAGCAGCTTGGCCCGCCAGGATTCACCCCTCCACTTT. V is TRBV5-1 and J is TRBJ1-6; D not certain. The V end was cut by 0 bases, the J end by 8 bases, with 9 bases between. The length of the CDR3 is 14 residues. Germline CDR1 reads SGHRS; CDR2 reads YFSETQ.

The genes are TRBV5-4 and TRBJ2-7; TRBD1 aligns across 7 bases. Germline lookup yields CDR1 SGHNT and CDR2 YYREEE (reference sequence). The CDR3 has 16 amino acids. The V gene end was trimmed by 0 bases and the J gene end by 3 bases; junction bases not matched to a gene: 9. The CDR3 here is CASSLGRQGNYYEQYF. In DNA, the CDR3 is TGTGCCAGCAGCTTGGGAAGACAGGGCAATTACTACGAGCAGTACTTC.

V is TRBV5-1 and J is TRBJ2-3; D is unresolved. V was cut by 1 base and J by 5 bases, with 11 bases left in between. The CDR3 length is 14 residues. Germline CDR1 is SGHRS and CDR2 is YFSETQ. CDR3 nucleotides: TGCGCCAGCAGCTTGTGGTGGAGCCAAGATACGCAGTATTTT. Amino acid sequence: CASSLWWSQDTQYF.

V is TRBV7-2 and J is TRBJ1-3; the D is unclear. Between the trimmed V and J ends, which lost 1 base and 0 bases, there was a span of 10 bases. Germline lookup yields CDR1 SGHTA and CDR2 FQGNSA. The CDR3 is 16 amino acids. This chain's CDR3 is CASSLVPSSSGNTIYF. In DNA form, the CDR3 reads TGTGCCAGCAGCTTAGTCCCCAGTAGCTCTGGAAACACCATATATTTT.

The chain combines TRBV4-3 with TRBJ1-5, with D maybe TRBD1 (6 bases). The CDR3 loop spans 15 amino acids. Germline values: CDR1 LGHNA, CDR2 YSLEER. Trimming shortened V by 3 bases and J by 6 bases, and 15 bases separated the two germline ends. The CDR3: CASSQSGQSGQPQHF. CDR3 DNA sequence: TGCGCCAGCAGCCAGTCTGGACAGAGCGGTCAGCCCCAGCATTTT.

This clone was observed a few times. This sequence joins TRBV7-2 and TRBJ2-3; 10 bases align to TRBD2. This CDR3 has 15 residues. Germline V lookup: CDR1 SGHTA, CDR2 FQGNSA. Here the CDR3 DNA reads TGTGCAACCGGCGAGGCTAGCGGGAGATCAGATACGCAGTATTTT. The encoded protein is CATGEASGRSDTQYF.